What follows are 17 T cell receptor beta chains derived from one specimen sequenced in a study of shared clonotypes between healthy human individuals. Sequenced by immunoSEQ multiplex PCR; TCRdb stores in-frame clones only, minus some. There are around 1.5 million clones in the sample; 95% to 99% occur only once, and roughly 0.45% lies in the top ten. The sample consisted of naive CD4+ T cells sorted from blood. The sample's subset: CD45RA+ positively selected. These receptors were taken from a man under 40 in good health.

This rearrangement joins TRBV15 to TRBJ1-2; D is ambiguous. The V and J ends lost 0 bases and 3 bases respectively, with 8 bases between them. The V gene's germline CDR1 is LNHNV and CDR2 YYDKDF (reference sequence). The CDR3 is made up of 14 amino acids. CDR3: CATSRDPGYYGYTF. The CDR3 nucleotides are TGTGCCACCAGCAGAGACCCCGGATACTATGGCTACACCTTC. Supplemented by reference TRBV15 and TRBJ1-2, the full variable domain reads DAMVIQNPRYQVTQFGKPVTLSCSQTLNHNVMYWYQQKSSQAPKLLFHYYDKDFNNEADTPDNFQSRRPNTSFCFLDIRSPGLGDTAMYLCATSRDPGYYGYTFGSGTRLTVV.

The rearrangement uses TRBV5-1 and TRBJ2-1, with 7 positions matching TRBD2. Trimming at V came to 3 bases and at J to 4 bases, leaving 10 bases not matched to a gene. The CDR3 length is 16 residues. The germline V gene encodes CDR1 SGHRS and CDR2 YFSETQ. CDR3 in amino acids: CASSSGGSSGYNEQFF. CDR3 DNA sequence: TGCGCCAGCAGCTCCGGAGGGTCTAGCGGATACAATGAGCAGTTCTTC.

J is TRBJ1-5 and V is TRBV7-2, with TRBD1 matching over 10 bases. The CDR3 contains 15 residues. With 5 bases clipped from V and 6 bases from J, the junction kept 7 bases outside the gene matches. Germline lookup yields CDR1 SGHTA and CDR2 FQGNSA. In nucleotides, the CDR3 is TGTGCCAGCAGCCGGGACAGGGGACGGGGTCAGCCCCAGCATTTT. It translates to CASSRDRGRGQPQHF. The whole variable domain, filled in from reference TRBV7-2 and TRBJ1-5, reads GAGVSQSPSNKVTEKGKDVELRCDPISGHTALYWYRQSLGQGLEFLIYFQGNSAPDKSGLPSDRFSAERTGGSVSTLTIQRTQQEDSAVYLCASSRDRGRGQPQHFGDGTRLSIL.

This chain links TRBV27 with TRBJ1-1; D ambiguous. The germline V gene has CDR1 MNHEY and CDR2 SMNVEV (reference sequence). This CDR3 contains 13 residues. Trimming shortened V by 2 bases and J by 1 base, and 5 bases separated the two germline ends. CDR3 in amino acids: CASSLRENTEAFF. The CDR3 DNA reads as TGTGCCAGCAGTTTACGGGAGAACACTGAAGCTTTCTTT.

This chain joins TRBV6-1 and TRBJ2-7; D unclear. CDR3 length: 14 residues. Germline V gene sequence: CDR1 MNHNS, CDR2 SASEGT. Trimming pared 0 bases from V and 3 bases from J, leaving 9 bases between. The CDR3 sequence: CASSEAWSRYEQYF. In DNA, the CDR3 is TGTGCCAGCAGTGAAGCCTGGAGCCGCTACGAGCAGTACTTC.

The chain recombines TRBV27 with TRBJ1-2; 7 bases align to TRBD1. This CDR3 has 17 amino acids. Germline CDR1 reads MNHEY; CDR2 reads SMNVEV (reference sequence). V lost 3 bases to trimming and J lost 4 bases; unmatched junction nucleotides: 14. In DNA form, the CDR3 reads TGTGCCAGCAGTTTCCTTAGCAGGGACAGAAGCCTCTATGGCTACACCTTC. Its translation is CASSFLSRDRSLYGYTF.

The CDR3 DNA follows: TGTGCCAGCACCCTAGCGGGAGGGCGTAGCGGCGAGCAGTACTTC. This codes for CASTLAGGRSGEQYF. The V call is TRBV6-1, the J call TRBJ2-7; 12 bases agree with TRBD2. This CDR3 is built from 15 residues. Germline-derived CDR1 and CDR2 are MNHNS and SASEGT. After removal of 7 bases from V and 6 bases from J, the junction contained 10 bases not matched to a gene.

This clone was detected a few times. The CDR3 bases are TGTGCCAGCAGCTTAACCCCTAACGAGCAGTACTTC. Amino acids: CASSLTPNEQYF. This chain joins TRBV7-2 and TRBJ2-7; D unclear. V was clipped by 2 bases and J by 5 bases, with 7 bases between them. The CDR3 is 12 amino acids. The germline V gene has CDR1 SGHTA and CDR2 FQGNSA.

The chain couples TRBV9 to TRBJ1-1; D is ambiguous. Trimming removed 3 bases from V and 4 bases from J, with 13 bases in between. The CDR3 is 14 amino acids. The germline gives CDR1 SGDLS, CDR2 YYNGEE. CDR3 bases: TGTGCCAGCAGCGCACGTGGACTGAGCACTGAAGCTTTCTTT. Residues: CASSARGLSTEAFF.

This chain joins TRBV4-2 and TRBJ1-5; 9 nucleotides match TRBD1. V shed 1 base, J shed 0 bases, and the junction held 13 bases outside the gene matches. The CDR3 length is 20 residues. The germline V gene has CDR1 LGHNA and CDR2 YNFKEQ. Written as DNA, the CDR3 is TGTGCCAGCAGCCAAGGCGGACAGGGGTCGGGGCCCTATAGCAATCAGCCCCAGCATTTT. This encodes CASSQGGQGSGPYSNQPQHF.

To note about this clone: The identical CDR3 is also encoded by other nucleotide sequences in the sample. The rearrangement joins TRBV5-4 to TRBJ2-7, with D maybe TRBD2 (6 bases). Germline loops: CDR1 SGHNT, CDR2 YYREEE (reference sequence). V was shortened by 1 base and J by 0 bases, with 8 bases between the two germline ends. The CDR3 spans 14 residues. Here the CDR3 reads CASSLFSGSYEQYF. The CDR3 DNA reads TGTGCCAGCAGCTTGTTTAGCGGCTCCTACGAGCAGTACTTC.

A word on this clone: The sample contains more than one DNA sequence encoding this CDR3. This chain connects TRBV5-8 to TRBJ1-5, with 8 bases matching TRBD1. CDR1 is SGHTS and CDR2 is YDEGEE in the germline V gene. Germline trimming cut 0 bases from V and 5 bases from J; bases unmatched to any gene: 1. There are 14 residues in the CDR3. The DNA for the CDR3 is TGTGCCAGCAGCTTGGGGACAGGGTATCAGCCCCAGCATTTT. Its translation: CASSLGTGYQPQHF.

The rearrangement links TRBV4-2 to TRBJ2-7; 8 bases agree with TRBD1. Trimming at V came to 2 bases and at J to 3 bases, leaving 6 bases not matched to a gene. Germline V gene data show CDR1 as LGHNA and CDR2 as YNFKEQ. This CDR3 spans 15 amino acids. In DNA, the CDR3 is TGTGCCAGCAGCCAACCGGGACAGGACCTCTACGAGCAGTACTTC. Amino acid sequence: CASSQPGQDLYEQYF.

The chain couples TRBV6-4 to TRBJ2-3, with D hard to call. The CDR3 loop spans 14 amino acids. CDR1 is MRHNA, CDR2 SNTAGT, per germline. V lost 0 bases and J lost 0, with 4 bases in between. This chain's CDR3 is CASSDSISTDTQYF. The CDR3 DNA follows: TGTGCCAGCAGTGACTCTATAAGCACAGATACGCAGTATTTT.

The CDR3 DNA reads as TGTGCCAGCAACCCTCTCAAGACAGGAGTGGGCACTGAAGCTTTCTTT. This codes for CASNPLKTGVGTEAFF. The gene calls are TRBV7-9 and TRBJ1-1, with a possible D match to TRBD1 (6 bases). Germline lookup yields CDR1 SEHNR and CDR2 FQNEAQ (reference sequence). The CDR3 length is 16 residues. The V gene lost 7 bases and the J gene lost 4 bases, with 22 bases spanning the gap. The variable domain in full, completed from reference TRBV7-9 and TRBJ1-1, reads DTGVSQNPRHKITKRGQNVTFRCDPISEHNRLYWYRQTLGQGPEFLTYFQNEAQLEKSRLLSDRFSAERPKGSFSTLEIQRTEQGDSAMYLCASNPLKTGVGTEAFFGQGTRLTVV.

This clone has just one count. J is TRBJ1-3 and V is TRBV5-4; TRBD1 aligns across 7 bases. The CDR3 covers 16 residues. V lost 3 bases and J lost 3; bases outside the gene matches: 9. Germline V gene sequence: CDR1 SGHNT, CDR2 YYREEE (reference sequence). CDR3 sequence: CASSSGQSFLGNTIYF. Written as DNA, the CDR3 is TGTGCCAGCAGCTCGGGACAGTCATTCCTTGGAAACACCATATATTTT.

The chain combines TRBV6-6 with TRBJ2-7; D is perhaps TRBD1 (5 bases). V shed 6 bases and J shed 4 bases, with 10 bases lying between them. This CDR3 has 12 amino acids. Germline assignment: CDR1 MNHNY and CDR2 SVGAGI (reference sequence). The CDR3 protein is CASRPRQYEQYF. The CDR3 DNA sequence: TGTGCCAGCAGACCCCGACAGTACGAGCAGTACTTC.